This T cell receptor beta chain was identified in a study of beta chain features in type 1 diabetes. Overall study results and limits: The VDJ junctions of type 1 diabetes patients carried fewer insertions and more deletions. Cells that show high TCR expression could be over-represented by cDNA sequencing.

Per the germline V gene, CDR1 is KGHSH and CDR2 is LQKENI. V was shortened by 3 bases and J by 3 bases, with 9 bases between the two germline ends. There are 13 residues in the CDR3. Sorting produced populations that all topped 98% purity. This clone was seen more than once but under ten times. Antigen: not known. The sample contains more than one DNA sequence encoding this CDR3. As every portion of the isolated RNA was reverse transcribed, the sequencing read expressed TCRB transcripts. Measured with immunoSEQ multiplex PCR; TCRdb has only the in-frame clones, and not every one. The table shows roughly 610,000 clones, with 15% occurring only once.

The clonotype was recovered from a man younger than 35 in good health. V is TRBV18 and J is TRBJ2-7; D is perhaps TRBD1 or TRBD2 (5 bases each). The sample taken for sequencing was naive CD4+ T cells from blood. CDR3 residues: CASSPGRDYEQYF. The CDR3 DNA reads as TGTGCCAGCTCACCGGGACGGGACTACGAGCAGTACTTC. Full variable domain (outside the CDR3, taken from reference TRBV18 and TRBJ2-7): NAGVMQNPRHLVRRRGQEARLRCSPMKGHSHVYWYRQLPEEGLKFMVYLQKENIIDESGMPKERFSAEFPKEGPSILRIQQVVRGDSAAYFCASSPGRDYEQYFGPGTRLTVT.